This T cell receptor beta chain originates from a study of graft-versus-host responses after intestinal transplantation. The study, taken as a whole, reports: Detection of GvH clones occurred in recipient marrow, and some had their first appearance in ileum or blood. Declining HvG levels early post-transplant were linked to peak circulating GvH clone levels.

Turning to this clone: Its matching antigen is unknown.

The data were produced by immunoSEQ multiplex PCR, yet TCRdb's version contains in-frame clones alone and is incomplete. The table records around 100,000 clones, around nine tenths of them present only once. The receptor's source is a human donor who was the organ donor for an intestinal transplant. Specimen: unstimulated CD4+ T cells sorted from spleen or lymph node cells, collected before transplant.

CDR3 sequence: CASIPGLAGLYTGELFF. The DNA for the CDR3 is TGTGCCAGTATCCCGGGACTAGCGGGTTTGTACACCGGGGAGCTGTTTTTT. V gene TRBV19 combines with J gene TRBJ2-2; 12 bases are a match to TRBD2. Losses at the gene ends were 7 bases for V and 3 bases for J; bases not matched to a gene: 9. Per the germline V gene, CDR1 is LNHDA and CDR2 is SQIVND (reference sequence). CDR3 length: 17 residues. The full variable domain, completed using reference TRBV19 and TRBJ2-2, is DGGITQSPKYLFRKEGQNVTLSCEQNLNHDAMYWYRQDPGQGLRLIYYSQIVNDFQKGDIAEGYSVSREKKESFPLTVTSAQKNPTAFYLCASIPGLAGLYTGELFFGEGSRLTVL.